The 32 T cell receptor beta chains below were found in one sample sequenced in a study of cytomegalovirus exposure and HLA in healthy donors. Some clones are missing from TCRdb's copy, which holds only in-frame ones; the method was immunoSEQ multiplex PCR. The sample consists of approximately 270,000 clones, 80% to 90% of them appearing once. Material: PBMCs. These receptors all come from a woman between 18 and 30 years old in good health and CMV-seronegative.

This clone was counted only a few times. The gene calls are TRBV7-8 and TRBJ2-7, with a tentative D call TRBD2 (5 bases). Germline assignment: CDR1 SGHVS and CDR2 FQNEAQ. Trimming left V 1 base short and J 12 bases short, with 19 bases between. CDR3 size: 14 residues. The CDR3 DNA reads as TGTGCCAGCAGCTTAGGGGCGGCCAAGGAGGAAATGTACTTC. It translates to CASSLGAAKEEMYF. The full variable domain, with the rest looked up from reference TRBV7-8 and TRBJ2-7, is GAGVSQSPRYKVAKRGQDVALRCDPISGHVSLFWYQQALGQGPEFLTYFQNEAQLDKSGLPSDRFFAERPEGSVSTLKIQRTQQEDSAVYLCASSLGAAKEEMYFGPGTRLTVT.

This clone appeared once. The DNA of the CDR3 is TGCAGCGTTCCCCTAGGAGACAGTTCTAACTATGGCTACACCTTC. Amino acids: CSVPLGDSSNYGYTF. The chain links TRBV29-1 to TRBJ1-2, with D possibly TRBD1 on 5 matching bases. The CDR3 loop spans 15 amino acids. Deletions cut 5 bases from V and 0 bases from J, with 16 bases between. Looked up from germline, CDR1 is SQVTM and CDR2 is ANQGSEA.

This clone was found once. The chain joins TRBV7-9 to TRBJ2-7, with TRBD2 as a possible D gene (6 bases). Trimming removed 3 bases from V and 3 bases from J, with 12 bases in between. Germline CDR1 is SEHNR and CDR2 is FQNEAQ (reference sequence). This CDR3 region has 14 residues. The CDR3 sequence is CASSLGGLDYEQYF. The CDR3 DNA follows: TGTGCCAGCAGCTTGGGAGGATTAGACTACGAGCAGTACTTC.

The chain carries TRBV27 and TRBJ1-5; D may be TRBD1 (6 bases). The CDR3 extends over 14 amino acids. V was clipped by 4 bases and J by 3 bases, with 10 bases between them. Germline V lookup: CDR1 MNHEY, CDR2 SMNVEV (reference sequence). The chain's CDR3 is CASSSGASNQPQHF. The CDR3 region has the DNA TGTGCCAGCAGTTCAGGGGCTTCCAATCAGCCCCAGCATTTT.

The chain is built from TRBV4-1 and TRBJ2-7; tentative D call: TRBD1 (5 bases). This CDR3 comprises 16 residues. Between the trimmed V and J ends, which lost 0 bases and 5 bases, there was a span of 17 bases. Looked up from germline, CDR1 is MGHRA and CDR2 is YSYEKL. The DNA of the CDR3 is TGCGCCAGCAGCCAAGACGGCATGCAGGGTGGCCACGAGCAGTACTTC. Amino acids: CASSQDGMQGGHEQYF.

The gene calls are TRBV7-3 and TRBJ1-2; D is uncertain. The CDR3 loop spans 13 amino acids. Trimming took off 5 bases at V and 4 bases at J, with 11 bases between the two ends. Germline V gene lookup returns CDR1 SGHTA and CDR2 FQGTGA. CDR3 loop: CASSPTFGYGYTF. For the CDR3, the DNA is TGTGCCAGCAGCCCGACTTTTGGCTATGGCTACACCTTC.

V and J are TRBV7-2 and TRBJ2-1; a weak D match, TRBD2 (6 bases). V dropped 4 bases and J dropped 7 bases, with 17 bases sitting between them. The CDR3 loop spans 15 amino acids. Per germline, CDR1 SGHTA and CDR2 FQGNSA. The CDR3 DNA sequence: TGTGCCAGCAGCTCAAGCCCGGGGAGGTGGAATGAGCAGTTCTTC. Amino acids: CASSSSPGRWNEQFF.

The CDR3 reads CASSYSTQDYYEQYF. CDR3 sequence (DNA): TGTGCCAGCAGTTACTCGACACAGGATTACTACGAGCAGTACTTC. The rearrangement uses TRBV6-5 and TRBJ2-7; a possible D gene is TRBD1 (5 bases). The CDR3 sequence is 15 residues long. V gave up 0 bases and J gave up 3 bases, with 12 bases separating them. CDR1 and CDR2 from the germline V gene are MNHEY and SVGAGI.

Only one count was recorded for this clone. The V call is TRBV5-1, the J call TRBJ1-2; 7 bases line up with TRBD1. The V segment lost 4 bases and the J segment 7 bases; nucleotides outside the gene matches: 7. CDR3 length equals 13 residues. Germline CDR1 reads SGHRS; CDR2 reads YFSETQ. The CDR3 DNA reads TGCGCCAGCAGCGACCGGACAGGTGGTGGCTACACCTTC. It codes for CASSDRTGGGYTF.

This clone was counted a single time. The rearrangement joins TRBV7-6 to TRBJ1-4; 9 nucleotides match TRBD1. J gave up 7 bases and V 3 bases, and 3 bases lay outside the gene matches. Germline-derived CDR1 and CDR2 are SGHVS and FNYEAQ. The CDR3 spans 14 residues. CDR3 sequence: CASSLDRGGEKLFF. The CDR3 DNA follows: TGTGCCAGCAGCTTGGACAGGGGAGGTGAAAAACTGTTTTTT.

The V call is TRBV12-5, the J call TRBJ2-7, with D tentatively TRBD2 (5 bases). Germline loops: CDR1 LGHNT, CDR2 FRNRAP. This CDR3 comprises 13 residues. Trimming pared 2 bases from V and 4 bases from J, leaving 9 bases between. In DNA form, the CDR3 reads TGTGCTAGTGGTTTGAACAGACTATACGAGCAGTACTTC. This gives the protein CASGLNRLYEQYF.

The chain combines TRBV28 with TRBJ2-5, with TRBD1 as a possible D gene (7 bases). The V gene's germline CDR1 is MDHEN and CDR2 SYDVKM. The CDR3 spans 15 residues. V lost 7 bases, J lost 1 base, and 16 bases lay in between. CDR3 region: CASIAQGGRQETQYF. For the CDR3, the DNA is TGTGCCAGCATTGCGCAGGGGGGACGCCAAGAGACCCAGTACTTC. The variable domain in full, completed from reference TRBV28 and TRBJ2-5, reads DVKVTQSSRYLVKRTGEKVFLECVQDMDHENMFWYRQDPGLGLRLIYFSYDVKMKEKGDIPEGYSVSREKKERFSLILESASTNQTSMYLCASIAQGGRQETQYFGPGTRLLVL.

V is TRBV7-2 and J is TRBJ1-1; TRBD1 is a possible D gene (5 bases). The germline gives CDR1 SGHTA, CDR2 FQGNSA. This CDR3 is built from 14 residues. The V and J ends lost 5 bases and 0 bases respectively, with 10 bases between them. CDR3 in amino acids: CASSPGGMNTEAFF. The CDR3 nucleotides are TGTGCCAGCAGCCCCGGGGGGATGAACACTGAAGCTTTCTTT. The complete variable domain, with remaining parts taken from reference TRBV7-2 and TRBJ1-1, reads GAGVSQSPSNKVTEKGKDVELRCDPISGHTALYWYRQSLGQGLEFLIYFQGNSAPDKSGLPSDRFSAERTGGSVSTLTIQRTQQEDSAVYLCASSPGGMNTEAFFGQGTRLTVV.

The rearrangement uses TRBV10-3 and TRBJ2-3; no definite D call. The CDR3 totals 14 residues. The V and J ends lost 4 bases and 1 base respectively, with 9 bases between them. Germline CDR1 ENHRY, CDR2 SYGVKD. CDR3 DNA sequence: TGTGCCATCAGTGGCAGGCCCGGCACAGATACGCAGTATTTT. As protein: CAISGRPGTDTQYF.

The chain couples TRBV25-1 to TRBJ2-7, with D possibly matching TRBD1 (5 bases). This CDR3 spans 12 amino acids. Germline-derived CDR1 and CDR2 are MGHDK and SYGVNS. Trimming took 5 bases from V and 3 from J, leaving 8 bases between them. The CDR3 DNA is TGTGCCAGCAGTCCAGACAGCTACGAGCAGTACTTC. Protein product: CASSPDSYEQYF.

The V gene is TRBV28, the J gene TRBJ2-3, with unresolved D. This CDR3 has 13 amino acids. The germline V gene has CDR1 MDHEN and CDR2 SYDVKM. Trimming shortened V by 3 bases and J by 4 bases, and 8 bases separated the two germline ends. CDR3 loop: CASSLPGPDTQYF. In DNA, the CDR3 is TGTGCCAGCAGTTTGCCAGGCCCAGATACGCAGTATTTT.

This sequence joins TRBV4-1 and TRBJ1-6; 7 positions match TRBD1. Germline values: CDR1 MGHRA, CDR2 YSYEKL. This CDR3 region has 14 residues. V trimming: 4 bases; J trimming: 6 bases; junction bases outside the gene matches: 3. DNA for the CDR3: TGCGCCAGCAGCCGGGACAGTACTAATTCACCCCTCCACTTT. Translation gives CASSRDSTNSPLHF.

The chain is built from TRBV30 and TRBJ2-1; D ambiguous. The CDR3 contains 11 residues. Trimming took off 5 bases at V and 6 bases at J, with 8 bases between the two ends. Germline V CDR1 and CDR2: GTSNPN, SVGIG (reference sequence). The CDR3 DNA is TGTGCCTGGGGCCGTCGCAATGAGCAGTTCTTC. Amino acids: CAWGRRNEQFF.

The V and J genes are TRBV18 and TRBJ1-2, with D possibly TRBD1 on 6 matching bases. The germline V and J ends were trimmed by 6 bases and 0 bases, with 23 bases remaining between them. CDR3 length: 18 amino acids. The germline gives CDR1 KGHSH, CDR2 LQKENI. The CDR3 DNA follows: TGTGCCAGCTCGCCTTACCAGGGGCGGGCGGTCACTAACTATGGCTACACCTTC. It specifies CASSPYQGRAVTNYGYTF. Full variable domain (missing parts from reference TRBV18 and TRBJ1-2): NAGVMQNPRHLVRRRGQEARLRCSPMKGHSHVYWYRQLPEEGLKFMVYLQKENIIDESGMPKERFSAEFPKEGPSILRIQQVVRGDSAAYFCASSPYQGRAVTNYGYTFGSGTRLTVV.

The gene calls are TRBV12-5 and TRBJ1-1; D is unclear. Germline-derived CDR1 and CDR2 are LGHNT and FRNRAP. V lost 9 bases and J lost 2, with 13 bases in between. The CDR3 runs 13 residues. The CDR3 DNA reads as TGTGCTAGCTCTGGAGGATATAACACTGAAGCTTTCTTT. It yields the protein CASSGGYNTEAFF.

This clone has more than one count but fewer than ten. The gene calls are TRBV19 and TRBJ1-1, with D possibly being TRBD1 (5 bases). CDR1 is LNHDA and CDR2 is SQIVND in the germline V gene (reference sequence). V lost 5 bases and J 2 bases, leaving 21 bases between the germline ends. The CDR3 is made up of 17 amino acids. CDR3 sequence (DNA): TGTGCCAGTAGTCCCAGCGGGCGGGCCCAGGGAAACACTGAAGCTTTCTTT. As protein: CASSPSGRAQGNTEAFF.

This rearrangement joins TRBV11-3 to TRBJ2-7; D is undetermined. CDR3 length: 14 residues. The V gene lost 4 bases and the J gene lost 6 bases, with 16 bases spanning the gap. CDR1 and CDR2 from the germline V gene are SGHNT and YENEEA. The CDR3 DNA sequence: TGTGCCAGCAGCTCACGTCACAGACCCTCCGAGCAGTACTTC. It codes for CASSSRHRPSEQYF.

The chain carries TRBV29-1 and TRBJ1-1; tentative D call: TRBD1 (5 bases). Trimming cost V 7 bases and J 4 bases, with 13 bases left between them. The CDR3 covers 12 residues. CDR1 and CDR2 from the germline V gene are SQVTM and ANQGSEA. The CDR3 sequence: CSGGEVGTEAFF. The CDR3 coding sequence is TGCAGCGGGGGGGAGGTAGGCACTGAAGCTTTCTTT.

Comment on this clone: Additional DNA sequences in this sample encode the identical CDR3. As DNA, the CDR3 is TGTGCCAGTAGTATCCCAGGACAGAATTACGAGCAGTACTTC. Its translation is CASSIPGQNYEQYF. This sequence joins TRBV19 and TRBJ2-7; D perhaps matches TRBD1 (6 bases). V shed 3 bases and J shed 4 bases, with 13 bases lying between them. Germline lookup yields CDR1 LNHDA and CDR2 SQIVND (reference sequence). The CDR3 extends over 14 amino acids.

V and J are TRBV2 and TRBJ1-6; the D gene is possibly TRBD1 (5 bases). In germline, CDR1 is SNHLY, CDR2 FYNNEI. V was trimmed by 4 bases and J by 4 bases, leaving 8 bases between them. The CDR3 is made up of 14 amino acids. This CDR3 reads CASSADSYNSPLHF. The CDR3 DNA reads TGTGCCAGCAGTGCCGACAGTTATAATTCACCCCTCCACTTT.

The chain uses TRBV27 and TRBJ1-5; D gene unclear. Deletions cut 1 base from V and 4 bases from J, with 11 bases between. The CDR3 is 15 residues long. Germline CDR1 reads MNHEY; CDR2 reads SMNVEV (reference sequence). This CDR3 reads CASSLFSDRNQPQHF. The DNA for the CDR3 is TGTGCCAGCAGTTTATTCTCAGATCGAAATCAGCCCCAGCATTTT.

This chain links TRBV18 with TRBJ2-7; TRBD2 matches at 8 bases. Germline values: CDR1 KGHSH, CDR2 LQKENI. The CDR3 runs 13 residues. The V and J ends lost 3 bases and 5 bases, in that order; junction bases with no gene match: 3. CDR3 coding DNA: TGTGCCAGCTCACCTAGCGGGATCAACGAGCAGTACTTC. Translating it yields CASSPSGINEQYF.

This clone appeared once. The chain couples TRBV27 to TRBJ2-6, with D maybe TRBD2 (6 bases). This CDR3 has 16 residues. From germline, CDR1 is MNHEY and CDR2 SMNVEV (reference sequence). V gave up 5 bases and J gave up 4 bases, with 15 bases separating them. The CDR3 region has the DNA TGTGCCAGCAGTCTTTTCAGGGCGGGGGGGGCCAACGTCCTGACTTTC. This sequence encodes CASSLFRAGGANVLTF.

The gene calls are TRBV29-1 and TRBJ2-7; 12 bases line up with TRBD2. CDR3 length: 14 residues. Germline CDR1 and CDR2: SQVTM and ANQGSEA. V shed 7 bases and J 5 bases; nucleotides not matched to a gene: 9. In nucleotides, the CDR3 is TGCAGCGCCAAAGGACTAGCGGGATGGAACGAGCAGTACTTC. Its protein is CSAKGLAGWNEQYF.

The J gene is TRBJ2-1, the V gene TRBV29-1; TRBD2 is a possible D gene (5 bases). CDR1 is SQVTM and CDR2 is ANQGSEA in the germline V gene. The CDR3 is 15 residues long. V was cut by 6 bases and J by 0 bases, with 15 bases left in between. CDR3 amino acids: CSVPARGSSYNEQFF. In DNA form, the CDR3 reads TGCAGCGTGCCCGCCCGAGGGAGCTCCTACAATGAGCAGTTCTTC.

Concerning this clone: Other DNA sequences in this specimen translate into the identical CDR3. The CDR3, as DNA: TGTGCCAGCAGCTCCGGGACTAGCGGCTACGAGCAGTACTTC. Residues: CASSSGTSGYEQYF. V and J are TRBV11-3 and TRBJ2-7; 11 positions agree with TRBD2. Trimming cost V 4 bases and J 3 bases; bases outside gene matches: 2. CDR1 SGHNT and CDR2 YENEEA come from the germline V gene. The CDR3 contains 14 residues.

The rearrangement joins TRBV27 to TRBJ2-1, with 7 bases aligning to TRBD1. CDR3 length: 14 amino acids. V lost 5 bases to trimming and J lost 9 bases; unmatched junction nucleotides: 10. CDR1 is MNHEY, CDR2 SMNVEV, per germline (reference sequence). DNA for the CDR3: TGTGCCAGCAGTACCCAGACAGGGTGGGGTGAGCAGTTCTTC. Translating it yields CASSTQTGWGEQFF.